This T cell receptor (beta chain) was observed in a study of cytomegalovirus exposure and HLA in healthy donors. This CDR3 region has 13 residues. The germline gives CDR1 MGHRA, CDR2 YSYEKL. Trimming cost V 1 base and J 2 bases, with 5 bases left between them. Study results and limitations: In a later analysis, the majority of CMV-associated beta chains seemingly showed HLA restriction.

Primers included in the PCR were 60 Vbeta and 13 Jbeta primers. Original analysis: Later, an analysis found tens of millions of unique TCR beta chains, and 9.5 million to 11 million of these were shared. This table comes from immunoSEQ multiplex PCR, and its TCRdb copy is limited to in-frame clones, with some not included. V and J calls and clone size come straight from that table; D and trimming were deduced from the DNA. The repertoire holds approximately 150,000 clones, with approximately 78% as singletons. Turning to this clone: Antigen: not known.

What was sequenced was PBMCs. This clonotype was sampled from a woman aged 18-29 years in good health and CMV-seropositive. V gene TRBV4-1 combines with J gene TRBJ2-5; no clear D. The CDR3, as DNA: TGCGCCAGCAGCCAAGCATTGCAAGAGACCCAGTACTTC. This gives the protein CASSQALQETQYF.